Below, 4 T cell receptor beta chains from the same sample are listed, as sequenced in a study of neurological immune-mediated disorders. TCRdb re-called the 5' RACE reads through MiXCR, storing one row per CDR3 protein. In the table there are some 56,000 distinct CDR3 sequences, around 3.5% of which are singletons. Sequences were obtained from PBMCs. These TCRs come from a man between 60 and 75 years old with multiple sclerosis.

With respect to this clonotype: Given a much more abundant clone one base away, this may be a read error. The chain links TRBV27 to TRBJ1-1; D is ambiguous. The CDR3 is 13 residues long. Germline CDR1 is MNHEY and CDR2 is SMNVEV (reference sequence). V dropped 3 bases and J dropped 1 base, with 6 bases sitting between them. The CDR3 loop is CASSFMENTEAFF. In nucleotides, the CDR3 is TGTGCCAGCAGTTTTATGGAGAACACTGAAGCTTTCTTT.

This clonotype was counted many times. The chain couples TRBV5-1 to TRBJ1-1; D ambiguous. The CDR3 totals 12 residues. V was pared by 4 bases and J by 7 bases, with 11 bases between. Germline CDR1 and CDR2: SGHRS and YFSETQ. CDR3 loop: CASSPSGIEAFF. CDR3 DNA: TGCGCCAGCAGCCCCTCGGGTATTGAAGCTTTCTTT.

Regarding this clonotype: Given a much more abundant clone one base away, this may be a read error. The chain is built from TRBV10-3 and TRBJ2-7; D assignment may be TRBD1 or TRBD2 (5 bases each). The CDR3 has 12 residues. The germline gives CDR1 ENHRY, CDR2 SYGVKD. CDR3 sequence reads: CDIGARSLEQYF. CDR3 DNA sequence: TGTGACATCGGGGCCCGGTCTCTCGAGCAGTACTTC.

This clonotype was seen many times. The chain links TRBV20-1 to TRBJ2-5; the D is unclear. Deletions cut 4 bases from V and 5 bases from J, with 14 bases between. Per the germline V gene, CDR1 is DFQATT and CDR2 is SNEGSKA (reference sequence). The CDR3 is made up of 13 amino acids. CDR3 protein: CSATEGPTETQYF. CDR3 nucleotide sequence: TGCAGTGCTACGGAAGGTCCTACTGAGACCCAGTACTTC.